Below, 19 T cell receptor beta chains from the same sample are listed, as sequenced in a study of T cell repertoires in cytomegalovirus infection. TCRdb re-called the reads through MiXCR, storing one row per CDR3 protein. The sample lists about 300,000 distinct CDR3 sequences; more than 20% were seen once. The sequenced sample consisted of PBMCs. These receptors all stem from a human donor in good health (CMV status not recorded). Some clones in this sample may be carry-over from other donors' samples.

V is TRBV5-1 and J is TRBJ2-3, with TRBD1 matching over 11 bases. CDR1 is SGHRS, CDR2 YFSETQ, per germline. CDR3 length: 17 residues. Germline trimming cut 0 bases from V and 1 base from J; bases unmatched to any gene: 4. The CDR3 sequence is CASSLAGQGARTDTQYF. CDR3 sequence (DNA): TGCGCCAGCAGCTTGGCCGGACAGGGGGCCCGCACAGATACGCAGTATTTT.

This clonotype was seen just once. The chain is built from TRBV7-9 and TRBJ1-2; D may be TRBD1 (6 bases). V dropped 5 bases and J dropped 8 bases, with 18 bases sitting between them. The CDR3 totals 14 residues. In germline, CDR1 is SEHNR, CDR2 FQNEAQ (reference sequence). CDR3: CASSAQQGAGGYTF. The CDR3 DNA reads TGTGCCAGCAGCGCCCAACAGGGCGCTGGCGGCTACACCTTC.

This chain joins TRBV7-2 and TRBJ2-1; 14 positions match TRBD2. V dropped 5 bases and J dropped 10; count of bases not matched to a gene: 10. Germline V lookup: CDR1 SGHTA, CDR2 FQGNSA. The CDR3 loop spans 16 amino acids. The CDR3 loop is CASSPRTSGGNLEQFF. DNA of the CDR3: TGTGCCAGCAGCCCCCGGACTAGCGGGGGGAATTTGGAGCAGTTCTTC. The whole variable domain, remainder taken from reference TRBV7-2 and TRBJ2-1, is GAGVSQSPSNKVTEKGKDVELRCDPISGHTALYWYRQSLGQGLEFLIYFQGNSAPDKSGLPSDRFSAERTGGSVSTLTIQRTQQEDSAVYLCASSPRTSGGNLEQFFGPGTRLTVL.

The chain links TRBV5-6 to TRBJ1-5; D remains unclear. V dropped 2 bases and J dropped 0 bases, with 15 bases sitting between them. Per germline, CDR1 SGHDT and CDR2 YYEEEE. The CDR3 runs 17 residues. CDR3 sequence (DNA): TGTGCCAGCAGCTTTGGGCCAGTTAAAAATAGCAATCAGCCCCAGCATTTT. Its translation: CASSFGPVKNSNQPQHF.

This clonotype was recorded at least ten times. The V gene is TRBV28, the J gene TRBJ2-7; 8 nucleotides line up with TRBD1. J gave up 2 bases and V 8 bases, and 5 bases lay outside the gene matches. Per the germline V gene, CDR1 is MDHEN and CDR2 is SYDVKM. CDR3 length: 13 amino acids. The CDR3 is CASAVQGAYEQYF. CDR3 DNA: TGTGCCAGCGCCGTACAGGGGGCCTACGAGCAGTACTTC.

The chain combines TRBV29-1 with TRBJ2-2; the match to TRBD1 covers 7 bases. The V gene's germline CDR1 is SQVTM and CDR2 ANQGSEA. This CDR3 region has 14 residues. Germline trimming cut 7 bases from V and 5 bases from J; bases unmatched to any gene: 10. The CDR3 DNA is TGCAGCGCTCGACAGGGTCTTCGGACCGGGGAGCTGTTTTTT. This gives the protein CSARQGLRTGELFF.

This clonotype was found a few times. The chain employs TRBV12-3 or TRBV12-4 and TRBJ1-1, with D tentatively TRBD1 (5 bases). Trimming removed 2 bases at V and 5 bases at J, with 12 bases between. This CDR3 spans 14 amino acids. The CDR3 reads CASSLYLGDTEAFF. The CDR3 DNA reads as TGTGCCAGCAGTTTATATTTAGGGGATACTGAAGCTTTCTTT.

This clonotype was counted many times. The V gene is TRBV7-3, the J gene TRBJ1-4; D is perhaps TRBD1 (6 bases). CDR3 length: 14 amino acids. Germline CDR1 is SGHTA and CDR2 is FQGTGA. Between the trimmed V and J ends, which lost 5 bases and 0 bases, there was a span of 7 bases. CDR3 residues: CASSEGATNEKLFF. The CDR3 DNA follows: TGTGCCAGCAGCGAGGGGGCAACTAATGAAAAACTGTTTTTT.

This clonotype was picked up many times. V usage is TRBV12-3 or TRBV12-4 and J usage is TRBJ2-3, with 12 bases matching TRBD2. The CDR3 extends over 16 amino acids. The trim removed 5 bases at V and 2 bases at J, leaving 5 bases unmatched. The CDR3: CASSGGLAGYTDTQYF. CDR3 coding DNA: TGTGCCAGCAGTGGTGGACTAGCGGGGTACACAGATACGCAGTATTTT.

The chain uses TRBV5-1 and TRBJ2-7, with D tentatively TRBD2 (7 bases). The germline V and J ends were trimmed by 0 bases and 0 bases, with 22 bases remaining between them. Germline CDR1 and CDR2: SGHRS and YFSETQ. This CDR3 has 19 residues. CDR3 in amino acids: CASSLDGGLGRGSSYEQYF. In DNA form, the CDR3 reads TGCGCCAGCAGCTTGGACGGGGGGCTCGGGCGGGGCAGCTCCTACGAGCAGTACTTC.

This clonotype turned up a few times. V usage is TRBV10-2 and J usage is TRBJ2-5, with D tentatively TRBD1 or TRBD2 (5 bases each). CDR3 size: 13 residues. V lost 6 bases and J 0 bases, leaving 8 bases between the germline ends. From germline, CDR1 is WSHSY and CDR2 SAAADI. CDR3 sequence: CASRGEYQETQYF. The CDR3 DNA reads TGCGCCAGCAGGGGGGAGTACCAAGAGACCCAGTACTTC.

This clonotype was seen ten or more times. The chain links TRBV6-6 to TRBJ2-1; TRBD1 aligns across 7 bases. This CDR3 region has 13 residues. The V and J ends lost 6 bases and 3 bases, in that order; junction bases with no gene match: 2. Per germline, CDR1 MNHNY and CDR2 SVGAGI (reference sequence). CDR3 loop: CASSRDSYNEQFF. Written as DNA, the CDR3 is TGTGCCAGCAGCAGGGACAGCTACAATGAGCAGTTCTTC.

The table lists this clonotype with many counts. The chain uses TRBV7-9 and TRBJ2-3, with D unclear. The germline CDR1 and CDR2 sequences are SEHNR and FQNEAQ (reference sequence). CDR3 size: 13 residues. The V end lost 5 bases, the J end lost 1 base, and 7 bases lay between the germline ends. The CDR3 spells CASSPVGTDTQYF. The CDR3 nucleotides are TGTGCCAGCAGCCCAGTCGGCACAGATACGCAGTATTTT.

This clonotype appeared a few times. The chain combines TRBV6-5 with TRBJ1-2; D might be TRBD1 (6 bases). Deletions cut 2 bases from V and 5 bases from J, with 15 bases between. This CDR3 comprises 15 residues. The germline V gene encodes CDR1 MNHEY and CDR2 SVGAGI. CDR3 DNA: TGTGCCAGCAGTTACACAGGGATCAGGATTTATGGCTACACCTTC. It specifies CASSYTGIRIYGYTF.

This clonotype came up a few times. The chain employs TRBV5-1 and TRBJ2-5, with 11 bases that match TRBD1. V gave up 4 bases and J gave up 3 bases; unmatched junction bases: 8. Germline CDR1 SGHRS, CDR2 YFSETQ. The CDR3 is made up of 16 amino acids. The chain's CDR3 is CASSPGTGGAEETQYF. CDR3 in DNA: TGCGCCAGCAGCCCCGGGACAGGGGGAGCGGAAGAGACCCAGTACTTC.

Many counts were recorded for this clonotype. The chain carries TRBV7-2 and TRBJ2-7; 9 positions agree with TRBD1. V lost 4 bases, J lost 5 bases, and 6 bases stayed unmatched. CDR1 is SGHTA and CDR2 is FQGNSA in the germline V gene. The CDR3 runs 14 residues. CDR3 sequence: CASSSGQGWHEQYF. The CDR3 DNA reads TGTGCCAGCAGCTCAGGACAGGGGTGGCACGAGCAGTACTTC.

This clonotype was seen only a few times. This sequence joins TRBV7-9 and TRBJ2-4, with 7 bases lining up with TRBD1. The CDR3 is 15 residues long. The V and J ends lost 5 bases and 3 bases, in that order; junction bases with no gene match: 7. Germline V gene lookup returns CDR1 SEHNR and CDR2 FQNEAQ (reference sequence). The CDR3: CASSPRQGYKNIQYF. The CDR3 DNA is TGTGCCAGCAGCCCGAGACAGGGATACAAAAACATTCAGTACTTC.

This clonotype has at least ten counts. CDR3 sequence (DNA): TGTGCCAGCAGAAAGATAGGGACAGGGGCTTACGAGCAGTACTTC. Its protein product is CASRKIGTGAYEQYF. The genes are TRBV11-2 and TRBJ2-7, with 10 bases fitting TRBD1. Germline V gives CDR1 SGHAT, CDR2 FQNNGV. Unmatched junction bases numbered 9, after V lost 6 bases and J lost 4 bases. This CDR3 contains 15 residues.

The table lists this clonotype with a few counts. This chain joins TRBV6-6 and TRBJ1-5, with 7 bases matching TRBD1. Trimming at V came to 6 bases and at J to 1 base, leaving 6 bases not matched to a gene. Germline V lookup: CDR1 MNHNY, CDR2 SVGAGI (reference sequence). CDR3 size: 15 residues. In DNA, the CDR3 is TGTGCCAGCAGACGACAGGGACAGAGCAATCAGCCCCAGCATTTT. Translated, it gives CASRRQGQSNQPQHF.